This T cell receptor (beta chain) is drawn from a study of neurological immune-mediated disorders. TCRdb fed the 5' RACE reads into MiXCR, producing one record per CDR3 protein. The sample contains about 66,000 distinct CDR3 sequences, around 3.3% of which appear only once. The study's findings and limits: On phylogenetic grouping, the repertoires of 18 of 34 multiple sclerosis patients fell within one related-CDR3 cluster, constituting a possible signature.

This clonotype was seen ten or more times. Its antigen is still unknown. Germline V CDR1 and CDR2: MGHRA, YSYEKL. The CDR3 covers 13 residues. Trimming took 4 bases from V and 5 from J; bases not matched to a gene: 4. The gene calls are TRBV4-1 and TRBJ2-5, with TRBD1 matching 7 bases. The material sequenced was PBMCs. This receptor was obtained from a man between 35 and 55 years old with multiple sclerosis. The CDR3 DNA follows: TGCGCCAGCAGCCGTGACAGGGAGGAGACCCAGTACTTC. This translates into CASSRDREETQYF.